Sequencing of this T cell receptor (beta chain) was carried out in a study of blood T cell repertoires in COVID-19. Study overall: Before being deemed recovered, Cohort 3 donors had two negative PCRs, clearance, or symptom resolution. Sites across the United States, Italy and Spain contributed samples from acute and convalescent COVID-19.

Categorization into cohorts depended on clinical history that participants reported. Original processing methods: Nucleated cell counts were estimated from reference gene primer amplification. Generated by immunoSEQ multiplex PCR, the TCRdb table keeps only in-frame clones and is missing some. That table furnishes V, J and clone size, whereas the DNA furnished D and trimming. The table shows 350,000 to 450,000 clones, with more than 75% occurring only once. This CDR3 has 16 residues. Germline V gene sequence: CDR1 SGHDN, CDR2 FVKESK. The V and J ends lost 5 bases and 6 bases, in that order; junction bases with no gene match: 14.

The rearrangement links TRBV14 to TRBJ1-2, with 8 nucleotides matching TRBD1. The source of this sequence is a man aged 35 to 55 in a cohort exposed to, infected with or recovered from COVID-19 (not recorded which). Material for sequencing was PBMCs or T cells enriched from blood (not recorded which). CDR3 nucleotide sequence: TGTGCCAGCAGCTTAAACATGCCCGGGACAGGAGATGGCTACACCTTC. Amino acids: CASSLNMPGTGDGYTF. The full variable domain, with the rest looked up from reference TRBV14 and TRBJ1-2, is EAGVTQFPSHSVIEKGQTVTLRCDPISGHDNLYWYRRVMGKEIKFLLHFVKESKQDESGMPNNRFLAERTGGTYSTLKVQPAELEDSGVYFCASSLNMPGTGDGYTFGSGTRLTVV.